The 6 T cell receptor beta chains below come from one sample, sequenced in a study of blood T cells in healthy people across ages. Primed by a sample-barcoded 5' primer and a J-beta primer mix, a second PCR proceeded for roughly 7 to 11 cycles. TCRdb analysed the 5' RACE reads with MiXCR anew, one entry per CDR3 protein. The sample yields approximately 880,000 distinct CDR3 sequences, about 44% seen once. The specimen was blood. These receptors all come from a young man in good health.

This clonotype was counted between two and nine times. The V call is TRBV20-1, the J call TRBJ2-5, with D maybe TRBD2 (6 bases). The CDR3 spans 15 residues. The V and J ends lost 3 bases and 3 bases respectively, with 17 bases between them. The germline V gene encodes CDR1 DFQATT and CDR2 SNEGSKA (reference sequence). The CDR3 region is CSASAGGLGEETQYF. In nucleotides, the CDR3 is TGCAGTGCTAGCGCCGGAGGGCTTGGAGAAGAGACCCAGTACTTC.

The rearrangement joins TRBV10-3 to TRBJ2-3, with 9 bases matching TRBD2. Germline V gives CDR1 ENHRY, CDR2 SYGVKD. CDR3 length equals 16 residues. Trimming cost V 6 bases and J 6 bases; bases outside gene matches: 13. CDR3 DNA: TGTGCCATCAGGGAGGGTAGCGGGAGAGCAGGCGATACGCAGTATTTT. It codes for CAIREGSGRAGDTQYF.

The V gene is TRBV4-3, the J gene TRBJ1-2; D might be TRBD1 (5 bases). This CDR3 contains 17 residues. CDR1 LGHNA and CDR2 YSLEER come from the germline V gene. The V gene lost 1 base and the J gene lost 4 bases, with 19 bases spanning the gap. The CDR3 reads CASSQVTARLSLYGYTF. The CDR3 DNA follows: TGCGCCAGCAGCCAAGTGACAGCCCGATTGTCCCTCTATGGCTACACCTTC.

The chain combines TRBV6-4 with TRBJ2-7, with D unclear. The DNA end is a closer match to TRBJ2-5, so the J assignment may be wrong. The CDR3 loop spans 13 amino acids. Germline CDR1 is MRHNA and CDR2 is SNTAGT. The DNA of the CDR3 is TGTGCCAGCAGTGACCCGATTGAAGAGACCCAGTACTTC. Amino acid sequence: CASSDPIEETQYF.

The V call is TRBV5-1, the J call TRBJ2-3; D is ambiguous. The CDR3 covers 16 residues. The germline gives CDR1 SGHRS, CDR2 YFSETQ. V was pared by 0 bases and J by 4 bases, with 15 bases between. CDR3 loop: CASSLALGPAPDTQYF. In DNA, the CDR3 is TGCGCCAGCAGCTTGGCCCTTGGACCAGCGCCAGATACGCAGTATTTT.

This chain's CDR3 is CASSAYSGDGYTF. For the CDR3, the DNA is TGTGCCAGCAGTGCGTATTCAGGCGATGGCTACACCTTC. The chain employs TRBV7-8 and TRBJ1-2; no definite D call. Trimming stripped 6 bases from V and 6 bases from J, with 14 bases between. The CDR3 covers 13 residues. CDR1 and CDR2 (germline): SGHVS, FQNEAQ.